This T cell receptor (beta chain) appears in the sequencing data of a study of beta chain features in type 1 diabetes. A remark on this clone: The target antigen is unknown.

Germline V gene data show CDR1 as SGHNT and CDR2 as YYREEE (reference sequence). Trimming took 0 bases from V and 1 from J; bases not matched to a gene: 3. The CDR3 sequence is 16 residues long. Every isolated RNA sample was fully reverse transcribed, so sequencing captured expressed TCRB transcripts. Clones were sequenced by immunoSEQ multiplex PCR, and TCRdb holds only the in-frame ones, with some missing. This table holds some 280,000 clones, roughly an eighth found once. Points from the study as a whole: Within patients, naive, central memory and Treg TCRB repertoires seemed more similar than within healthy donors. Among patients with Type 1 diabetes, TCRB CDR3s were moderately but significantly shorter in every one of the four CD4+ subsets.

This chain connects TRBV5-4 to TRBJ2-2; 7 bases align to TRBD2. Source material: naive CD4+ T cells from blood. This clonotype originated in a man aged 30-40 years with type 1 diabetes. CDR3 coding DNA: TGTGCCAGCAGCTTGGTGTCTAGCGGGAACACCGGGGAGCTGTTTTTT. It encodes CASSLVSSGNTGELFF.